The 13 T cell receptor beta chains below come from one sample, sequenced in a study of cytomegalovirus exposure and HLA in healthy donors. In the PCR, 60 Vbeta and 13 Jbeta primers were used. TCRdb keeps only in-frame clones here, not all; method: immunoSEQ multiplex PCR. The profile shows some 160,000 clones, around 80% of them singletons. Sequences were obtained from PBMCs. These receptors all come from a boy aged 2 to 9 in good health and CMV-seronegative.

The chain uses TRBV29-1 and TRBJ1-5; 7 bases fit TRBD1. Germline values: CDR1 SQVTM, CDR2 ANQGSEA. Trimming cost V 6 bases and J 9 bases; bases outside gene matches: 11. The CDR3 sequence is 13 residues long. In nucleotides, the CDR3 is TGCAGCGTGCTTCCAGGGGGTGGTTTGCCCCAGCATTTT. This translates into CSVLPGGGLPQHF.

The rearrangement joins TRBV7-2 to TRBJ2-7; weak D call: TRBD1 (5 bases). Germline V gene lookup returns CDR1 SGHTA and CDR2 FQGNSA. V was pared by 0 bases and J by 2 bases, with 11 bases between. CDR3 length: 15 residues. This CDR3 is CASSLAGVMTYEQYF. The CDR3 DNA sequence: TGTGCCAGCAGCTTAGCAGGGGTTATGACCTACGAGCAGTACTTC.

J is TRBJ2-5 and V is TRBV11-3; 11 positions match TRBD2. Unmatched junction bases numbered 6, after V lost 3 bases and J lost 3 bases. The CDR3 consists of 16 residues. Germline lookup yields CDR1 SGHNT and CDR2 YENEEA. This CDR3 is CASSLGVAGGKETQYF. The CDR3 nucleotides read TGTGCCAGCAGCTTGGGGGTAGCGGGAGGGAAAGAGACCCAGTACTTC.

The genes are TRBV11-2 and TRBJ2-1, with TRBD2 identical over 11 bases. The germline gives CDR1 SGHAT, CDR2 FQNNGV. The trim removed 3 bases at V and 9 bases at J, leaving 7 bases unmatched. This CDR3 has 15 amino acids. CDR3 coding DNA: TGTGCCAGCAGCTTCCTTAGCGGGGGGGGTGCTGAGCAGTTCTTC. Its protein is CASSFLSGGGAEQFF.

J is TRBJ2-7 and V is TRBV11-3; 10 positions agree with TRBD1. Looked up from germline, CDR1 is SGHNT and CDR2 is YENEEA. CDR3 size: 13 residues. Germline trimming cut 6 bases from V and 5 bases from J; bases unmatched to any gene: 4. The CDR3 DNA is TGTGCCAGCAGGCGGGACAGGGGTAACGAGCAGTACTTC. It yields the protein CASRRDRGNEQYF.

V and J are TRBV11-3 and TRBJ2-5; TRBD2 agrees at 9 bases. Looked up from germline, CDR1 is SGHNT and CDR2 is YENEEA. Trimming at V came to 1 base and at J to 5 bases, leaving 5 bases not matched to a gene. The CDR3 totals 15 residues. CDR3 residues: CASSLGGGARETQYF. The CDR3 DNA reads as TGTGCCAGCAGCTTAGGCGGGGGGGCGCGTGAGACCCAGTACTTC.

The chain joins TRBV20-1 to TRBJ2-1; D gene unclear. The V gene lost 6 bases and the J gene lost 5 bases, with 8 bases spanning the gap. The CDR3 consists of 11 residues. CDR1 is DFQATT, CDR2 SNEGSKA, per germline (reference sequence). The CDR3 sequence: CSAIPDNEQFF. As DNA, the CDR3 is TGCAGTGCCATACCGGACAATGAGCAGTTCTTC.

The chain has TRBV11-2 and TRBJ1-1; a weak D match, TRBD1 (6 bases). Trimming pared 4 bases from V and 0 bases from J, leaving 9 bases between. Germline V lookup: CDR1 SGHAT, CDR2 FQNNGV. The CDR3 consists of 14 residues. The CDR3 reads CASSSDRLNTEAFF. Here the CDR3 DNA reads TGTGCCAGCAGCTCGGACAGATTGAACACTGAAGCTTTCTTT.

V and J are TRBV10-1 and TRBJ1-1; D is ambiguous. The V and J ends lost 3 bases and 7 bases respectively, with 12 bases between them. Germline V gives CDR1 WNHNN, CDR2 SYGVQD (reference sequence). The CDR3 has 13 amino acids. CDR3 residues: CASSDSGPLEAFF. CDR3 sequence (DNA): TGCGCCAGCAGTGATAGTGGGCCTCTTGAAGCTTTCTTT.

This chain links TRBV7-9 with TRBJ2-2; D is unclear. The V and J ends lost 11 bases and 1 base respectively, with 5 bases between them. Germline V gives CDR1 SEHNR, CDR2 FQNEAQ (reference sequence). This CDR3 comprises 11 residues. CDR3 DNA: TGTGCCGTCCGGAACACCGGGGAGCTGTTTTTT. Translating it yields CAVRNTGELFF.

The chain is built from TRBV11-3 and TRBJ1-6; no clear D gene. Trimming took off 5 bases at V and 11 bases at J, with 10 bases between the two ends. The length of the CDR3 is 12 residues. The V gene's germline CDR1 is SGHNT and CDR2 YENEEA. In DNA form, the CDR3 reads TGTGCCAGCAGCCCTTCTCGTCCACCCCTCCACTTT. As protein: CASSPSRPPLHF.

For the CDR3, the DNA is TGTGCCAGCAGCTTCCTAGCGGGGGTATCTAGCTCCTACAATGAGCAGTTCTTC. It specifies CASSFLAGVSSSYNEQFF. The chain uses TRBV5-6 and TRBJ2-1; TRBD2 aligns across 10 bases. The ends lost 2 bases at V and 0 bases at J; junction bases unmatched: 8. Germline V lookup: CDR1 SGHDT, CDR2 YYEEEE. The CDR3 extends over 18 amino acids.

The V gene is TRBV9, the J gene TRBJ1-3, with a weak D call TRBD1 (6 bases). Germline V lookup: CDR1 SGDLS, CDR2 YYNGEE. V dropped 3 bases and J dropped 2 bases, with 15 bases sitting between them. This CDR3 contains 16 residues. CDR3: CASSGGQGNTGNTIYF. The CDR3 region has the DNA TGTGCCAGCAGCGGGGGACAAGGAAACACTGGAAACACCATATATTTT.